The clone carrying this T cell receptor beta chain was found many times. The data were taken from a study of breast tumors, draining lymph nodes, adjacent tissues. Breast cancer patients provided tissue from their axillary draining lymph nodes. TCRdb called the multiplex PCR reads again in MiXCR, with one record for every CDR3 protein. The sample lists around 130,000 distinct CDR3 sequences, roughly 20% occurring once. V was clipped by 4 bases and J by 10 bases, with 13 bases between them. CDR3 length equals 12 residues. Germline lookup yields CDR1 DFQATT and CDR2 SNEGSKA (reference sequence). The sample consisted of axillary lymph node tissue. The sequence was collected from a female donor with breast cancer. Some clones in this sample may be carry-over from other donors' samples. V is TRBV20-1 and J is TRBJ2-2; D may be TRBD2 (5 bases). In DNA, the CDR3 is TGCAGTGCTACCCGGGGAAGCGAGGAGCTGTTTTTT. Its protein product is CSATRGSEELFF.